The 18 T cell receptor beta chains listed next were all sequenced from one sample in a study of early T cells in non-severe SARS-CoV-2 infection. TCRdb used MiXCR to reprocess the 5' RACE reads, holding one entry per CDR3 protein. The sample shows 35,000 to 50,000 distinct CDR3 sequences, roughly 7.1% of them seen only once. Source material: whole blood. The source is an adult who was a healthcare worker with PCR-confirmed SARS-CoV-2 infection or an uninfected control (not recorded which).

This clonotype has a count of ten or more. This sequence joins TRBV6-6 and TRBJ2-1; the D call may be TRBD1 or TRBD2 (5 bases each). V dropped 8 bases and J dropped 0 bases, with 5 bases sitting between them. Germline CDR1 is MNHNY and CDR2 is SVGAGI (reference sequence). This CDR3 is 12 amino acids long. The CDR3 coding sequence is TGTGCCAGCGGGGGCTCCTACAATGAGCAGTTCTTC. Its protein is CASGGSYNEQFF.

This clonotype turned up a few times. The V call is TRBV18, the J call TRBJ2-2; D ambiguous. Trimming took off 2 bases at V and 6 bases at J, with 13 bases between the two ends. Germline assignment: CDR1 KGHSH and CDR2 LQKENI. The CDR3 totals 15 residues. Here the CDR3 reads CASSPFSQGPGELFF. For the CDR3, the DNA is TGTGCCAGCTCACCATTTTCCCAAGGACCCGGGGAGCTGTTTTTT.

This clonotype was seen ten or more times. The chain joins TRBV10-2 to TRBJ1-2, with TRBD1 identical over 7 bases. The CDR3 is 14 amino acids. Losses at the gene ends were 6 bases for V and 3 bases for J; bases not matched to a gene: 7. Germline CDR1 reads WSHSY; CDR2 reads SAAADI. The CDR3 protein is CASSRNRGDYGYTF. The CDR3, as DNA: TGCGCCAGCAGCCGAAACAGGGGAGACTATGGCTACACCTTC.

The chain employs TRBV30 and TRBJ1-3, with unresolved D. The CDR3 is 11 residues long. Germline loops: CDR1 GTSNPN, CDR2 SVGIG (reference sequence). Written as DNA, the CDR3 is TGTGCTTACGGACCCGGAAACACCATATATTTT. Its translation: CAYGPGNTIYF.

At least ten counts were recorded for this clonotype. V gene TRBV11-2 combines with J gene TRBJ2-7; no definite D call. V was pared by 4 bases and J by 2 bases, with 18 bases between. The CDR3 extends over 16 amino acids. Germline V gives CDR1 SGHAT, CDR2 FQNNGV. CDR3 in amino acids: CASSSGYARTAYEQYF. The CDR3 region has the DNA TGTGCCAGCAGCTCCGGTTATGCACGAACAGCCTACGAGCAGTACTTC.

This clonotype occurred a few times. The genes are TRBV27 and TRBJ1-1, with D perhaps TRBD1 (5 bases). The CDR3 consists of 15 residues. Germline loops: CDR1 MNHEY, CDR2 SMNVEV (reference sequence). V was trimmed by 5 bases and J by 3 bases, leaving 16 bases between them. CDR3 sequence reads: CASSAVWTGDTEAFF. DNA for the CDR3: TGTGCCAGCAGTGCTGTGTGGACGGGGGACACTGAAGCTTTCTTT.

The chain's CDR3 is CASSLMASNEQFF. The CDR3 nucleotides read TGTGCCAGCAGTCTCATGGCTAGCAATGAGCAGTTCTTC. The chain carries TRBV6-1 and TRBJ2-1; D remains unclear. The germline V and J ends were trimmed by 5 bases and 6 bases, with 11 bases remaining between them. This CDR3 is built from 13 residues. CDR1 and CDR2 (germline): MNHNS, SASEGT.

This clonotype showed up just a few times. The chain recombines TRBV5-4 with TRBJ2-2; D may be TRBD2 (5 bases). This CDR3 region has 15 residues. The V gene's germline CDR1 is SGHNT and CDR2 YYREEE (reference sequence). Trimming removed 4 bases at V and 6 bases at J, with 16 bases between. The CDR3 bases are TGTGCCAGCAGCGCCGGACGGGATGGTGCCGGGGAGCTGTTTTTT. Protein sequence: CASSAGRDGAGELFF.

This clonotype appeared many times. The chain joins TRBV6-6 to TRBJ2-3; either TRBD1 or TRBD2 may fit D (5 bases each). V gave up 4 bases and J gave up 9 bases, with 17 bases separating them. Germline lookup yields CDR1 MNHNY and CDR2 SVGAGI (reference sequence). This CDR3 is built from 14 residues. This CDR3 is CASSSPGGGETQYF. Written as DNA, the CDR3 is TGTGCCAGCAGTTCCCCTGGGGGTGGCGAGACGCAGTATTTT.

This clonotype was recorded many times. V usage is TRBV6-5 and J usage is TRBJ2-1; TRBD2 aligns across 11 bases. V lost 4 bases, J lost 4 bases, and 3 bases stayed unmatched. This CDR3 region has 15 residues. Germline V gene data show CDR1 as MNHEY and CDR2 as SVGAGI. CDR3 residues: CASSLAGGEYNEQFF. CDR3 DNA: TGTGCCAGCAGTTTAGCGGGGGGGGAATACAATGAGCAGTTCTTC.

This chain connects TRBV11-2 to TRBJ2-7, with 9 positions matching TRBD2. J was trimmed by 7 bases and V by 8 bases; bases with no gene match: 12. CDR1 is SGHAT, CDR2 FQNNGV, per germline. The CDR3 contains 14 residues. CDR3: CASRLSGGRQEQYF. CDR3 DNA: TGTGCCAGCCGTCTCAGCGGGGGGCGGCAAGAGCAGTACTTC. The full variable domain, rest sourced from reference TRBV11-2 and TRBJ2-7, is EAGVAQSPRYKIIEKRQSVAFWCNPISGHATLYWYQQILGQGPKLLIQFQNNGVVDDSQLPKDRFSAERLKGVDSTLKIQPAKLEDSAVYLCASRLSGGRQEQYFGPGTRLTVT.

The sample holds many counts of this clonotype. The chain recombines TRBV5-4 with TRBJ1-4; possibly TRBD1 for D (5 bases). Trimming took off 4 bases at V and 8 bases at J, with 12 bases between the two ends. This CDR3 region has 13 residues. The germline V gene encodes CDR1 SGHNT and CDR2 YYREEE (reference sequence). As DNA, the CDR3 is TGTGCCAGCAGCACAGGAGTTAGAGAAAAACTGTTTTTT. The encoded protein is CASSTGVREKLFF. Drawing the rest from reference TRBV5-4 and TRBJ1-4, the complete variable domain is ETGVTQSPTHLIKTRGQQVTLRCSSQSGHNTVSWYQQALGQGPQFIFQYYREEENGRGNFPPRFSGLQFPNYSSELNVNALELDDSALYLCASSTGVREKLFFGSGTQLSVL.

The gene calls are TRBV7-2 and TRBJ2-3, with unresolved D. The CDR3 has 12 amino acids. Germline V gives CDR1 SGHTA, CDR2 FQGNSA. V lost 5 bases and J 7 bases, leaving 10 bases between the germline ends. The CDR3 here is CASSPKGNTQYF. The DNA of the CDR3 is TGTGCCAGCAGCCCCAAAGGAAATACGCAGTATTTT.

The rearrangement links TRBV5-1 to TRBJ2-5; D gene uncertain. V was cut by 0 bases and J by 5 bases, with 11 bases left in between. The CDR3 runs to 14 residues. Per the germline V gene, CDR1 is SGHRS and CDR2 is YFSETQ. CDR3 amino acids: CASSLGARRETQYF. CDR3 DNA: TGCGCCAGCAGCTTGGGTGCCAGGCGCGAGACCCAGTACTTC.

This clonotype was seen many times. The chain combines TRBV25-1 with TRBJ1-1; D may be TRBD1 (6 bases). CDR3 length equals 13 residues. V lost 5 bases and J lost 6, with 13 bases in between. Germline lookup yields CDR1 MGHDK and CDR2 SYGVNS. The CDR3 reads CASSQGRAPEAFF. The CDR3 nucleotides read TGTGCCAGCAGTCAGGGGAGGGCACCTGAAGCTTTCTTT.

This clonotype was counted a few times. This chain connects TRBV4-1 to TRBJ1-1, with D possibly TRBD1 on 6 matching bases. The CDR3 runs 16 residues. V lost 3 bases, J lost 1 base, and 15 bases lay in between. Germline CDR1 and CDR2: MGHRA and YSYEKL. The CDR3 DNA is TGCGCCAGCAGCCATCCCATACAGGGCGCGAACACTGAAGCTTTCTTT. Its translation is CASSHPIQGANTEAFF.

The rearrangement joins TRBV4-1 to TRBJ2-3, with D tentatively TRBD1 (5 bases). V was trimmed by 0 bases and J by 5 bases, leaving 15 bases between them. CDR1 MGHRA and CDR2 YSYEKL come from the germline V gene. This CDR3 comprises 16 residues. For the CDR3, the DNA is TGCGCCAGCAGCCAAGATTCGACAGTTAGGGTAGATACGCAGTATTTT. This translates into CASSQDSTVRVDTQYF.

This clonotype was counted at least ten times. The chain recombines TRBV29-1 with TRBJ2-2, with D tentatively TRBD2 (6 bases). The CDR3 sequence is 11 residues long. V lost 5 bases to trimming and J lost 7 bases, with 8 bases between them. CDR1 is SQVTM, CDR2 ANQGSEA, per germline. The CDR3 bases are TGCAGCGTTACGCGGGGCGGGGAGCTGTTTTTT. Protein product: CSVTRGGELFF.